This T cell receptor beta chain was captured by sequencing in a study of blood T cell repertoires in COVID-19 (dated by TCRdb to about 2020). As for the study more broadly: Samples from collaborators originated in the United States, Italy and Spain and spanned both the acute and convalescent phases of COVID-19. Nearly every sample came with metadata listing a de-identified subject ID, COVID-19 status, age in years and sex. The dataset comprised deeply sampled blood TCRbeta repertoires from subjects exposed to, actively infected with, or recovered from COVID-19. The repertoires were released in a freely available public database intended as a resource for research on the immune response to SARS-CoV-2. The samples were drawn from the first 160 participants of the ongoing ImmuneRACE study and from 950 to 1,500 subjects provided by 6 global collaborators. Where available, HLA class I and class II types were taken from metadata supplied by the sample provider and were not determined by assay-based typing. The material from the prospective study consisted of cDNA or gDNA derived from T cells, B-cell-depleted T cells, or PBMCs.

One collaborating source in Seattle enrolled patients during active infection and followed them longitudinally through the course of disease. Each collaborating institution followed its own protocols to collect whole blood in K2EDTA tubes. For TCRbeta analysis, collaborator samples were shipped as frozen whole blood, as isolated PBMCs, or as DNA extracted from either sample type. Comment on this clone: Its antigen target is currently unknown. No base quality values were provided; no much bigger clone lies one nucleotide off.

The germline V end is reduced by 6 bases and the J end by 1 base; junction bases left unmatched: 5. Per the germline V gene, SGHTA is the CDR1 and FQGNSA is the CDR2. From the cysteine up to the phenylalanine, the CDR3 has a length of 14 residues. Just CDR3 DNA is preserved here, 42 bases in frame from base 1. On the study overall, not on this receptor specifically: Clinical and demographic metadata were provided uncurated, with the amount varying by source and participant.

TCRbeta CDR3 regions were amplified from genomic DNA by means of the immunoSEQ Assay, a bias-controlled multiplex PCR. Regarding the original processing steps: The number of nucleated cells in each sample was estimated by amplification of reference gene primers within the assay. Sequence reads were collapsed and filtered to measure the absolute abundance of every unique TCRbeta CDR3 rearrangement. For each sample, productive Simpson clonality was calculated as the square root of Simpson's diversity index over productive rearrangements. TCRdb provides this immuneACCESS table in a form limited to in-frame rearrangements. Some clones are lacking; in checked studies, under half of them reflect an unresolved V gene, and why the rest are absent is not known. That table gives V, J and clone size, and the DNA gave D and trimming. The sample table lists about 360,000 clones, 70% to 90% of them with a count of one. The ten largest clones capture about 7.6% of the sample.

This chain joins TRBV7-2 to TRBJ1-2; 7 bases in the junction line up with TRBD1. This TCR derives from a woman aged 55-70 years with COVID-19, enrolled during active disease. Sample: peripheral blood. The DNA is as follows: TGTGCCAGCAGGTACAGGGGAATTAACTATGGCTACACCTTC. Its protein product is CASRYRGINYGYTF. The variable domain in full, with residues beyond the CDR3 obtained from the reference TRBV7-2 and TRBJ1-2 genes, is GAGVSQSPSNKVTEKGKDVELRCDPISGHTALYWYRQSLGQGLEFLIYFQGNSAPDKSGLPSDRFSAERTGGSVSTLTIQRTQQEDSAVYLCASRYRGINYGYTFGSGTRLTVV.